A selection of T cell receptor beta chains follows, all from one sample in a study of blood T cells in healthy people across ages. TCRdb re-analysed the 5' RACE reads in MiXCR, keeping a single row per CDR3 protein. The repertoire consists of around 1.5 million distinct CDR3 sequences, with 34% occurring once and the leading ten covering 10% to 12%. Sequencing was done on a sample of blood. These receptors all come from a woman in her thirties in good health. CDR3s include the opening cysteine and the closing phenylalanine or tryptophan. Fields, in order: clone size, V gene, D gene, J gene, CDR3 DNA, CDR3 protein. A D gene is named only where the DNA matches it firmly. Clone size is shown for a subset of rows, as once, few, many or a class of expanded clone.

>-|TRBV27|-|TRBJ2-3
TGTGCCAGCAGTCCCGGGGCCGGGAGCGATACGCAGTATTTT
CASSPGAGSDTQYF
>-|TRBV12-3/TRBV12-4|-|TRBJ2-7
TGTGCCAGCAGTGGCTCCCCCTCCTACGAGCAGTACTTC
CASSGSPSYEQYF
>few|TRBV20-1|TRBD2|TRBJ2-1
TGCAGTACTACAAACCTCGGGCTAGCGGGAGAAGGGAGCTCCTACAATGAGCAGTTCTTC
CSTTNLGLAGEGSSYNEQFF
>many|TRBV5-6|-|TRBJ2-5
TGTGCCAGCAGTTTAACAGATGCGGGCCAAGAGACCCAGTACTTC
CASSLTDAGQETQYF
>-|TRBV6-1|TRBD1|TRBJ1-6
TGTGCCGGCATGCCGGACAGGGGATATAATTCACCCCTCCACTTT
CAGMPDRGYNSPLHF
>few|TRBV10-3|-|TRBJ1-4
TGTGCCATCAGCCCCTGGCAGGGGAAAGGTAATGAAAAACTGTTTTTT
CAISPWQGKGNEKLFF
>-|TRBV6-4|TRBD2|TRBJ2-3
TGTGCCACCGCCCCGGGGGGAGCGGACACAGATACGCAGTATTTT
CATAPGGADTDTQYF
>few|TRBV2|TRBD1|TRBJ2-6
TGTGCCAGCAGGCAGGGACAGACTGGGGCCAACGTCCTGACTTTC
CASRQGQTGANVLTF
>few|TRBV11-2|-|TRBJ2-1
TGTGCCAGCAGCCCCCTCGGGCCAAACTCCTACAATGAGCAGTTCTTC
CASSPLGPNSYNEQFF
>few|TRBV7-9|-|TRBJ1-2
TGTGCCAGCAGCTTAGAACATTCACGCTCGACAGTTCGCGATGGCTACACCTTC
CASSLEHSRSTVRDGYTF
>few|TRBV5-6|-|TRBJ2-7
TGTGCCAGCAGCACGACAGAGTCTTGGCTTTACGAGCAGTACTTC
CASSTTESWLYEQYF
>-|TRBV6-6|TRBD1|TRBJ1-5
TGTGCCAGCAGTTACGACAGGGGGAATCGGCCCCAGCATTTT
CASSYDRGNRPQHF
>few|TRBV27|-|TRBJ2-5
TGTGCCAGCAGTTTATTGGCCCTCCGGAGAGAGACCCAGTACTTC
CASSLLALRRETQYF
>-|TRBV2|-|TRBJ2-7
TGTGCCAGCAGGGGGGGAGGCTATAACTACGAGCAGTACTTC
CASRGGGYNYEQYF
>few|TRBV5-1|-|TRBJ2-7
TGCGCCAGCAGCGGGGACGGGACCTCCTACGAGCAGTACTTC
CASSGDGTSYEQYF
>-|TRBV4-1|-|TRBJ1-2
TGCGCCAGCAGCCAATCGAGCGGAGATGGGGCGGGCTATGGCTACACCTTC
CASSQSSGDGAGYGYTF
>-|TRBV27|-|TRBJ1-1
TGTGCCAGCCGTCAAGGGCAGTTGAACACTGAAGCTTTCTTT
CASRQGQLNTEAFF
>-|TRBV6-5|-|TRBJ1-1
TGTGCCAGCAGTTACGGGACCATGGGCACTGAAGCTTTCTTT
CASSYGTMGTEAFF
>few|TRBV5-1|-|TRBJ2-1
TGCGCCAGCCGGATCATAGGTGTAATCGTTGAGCAGTTCTTC
CASRIIGVIVEQFF
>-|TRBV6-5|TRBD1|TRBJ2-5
TGTGCCAGCAGTTCCTCCAGGGGGCCTCCACTCCAGAAGGTAGAGACCCAGTACTTC
CASSSSRGPPLQKVETQYF
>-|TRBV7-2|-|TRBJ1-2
TGTGCCAGCAGCTTAGTGGGGACCGACGATGGTGGCTACACCTTC
CASSLVGTDDGGYTF
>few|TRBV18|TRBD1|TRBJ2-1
TGTGCCAGCTCGCCAAGACCGACAGGGGGGTCCTACAATGAGCAGTTCTTC
CASSPRPTGGSYNEQFF
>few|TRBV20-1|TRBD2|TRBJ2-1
TGCAGTGCTAGAGATACTAGCGGGAGCCTGGAGCAGTTCTTC
CSARDTSGSLEQFF
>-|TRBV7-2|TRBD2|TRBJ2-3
TGTGCCAGCAGCTATAGCGGGCGTCTCACAGATACGCAGTATTTT
CASSYSGRLTDTQYF
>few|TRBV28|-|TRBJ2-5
TGTGCCAGCAGTTTATTTGGCCAGTGGGGAGAGACCCAGTACTTC
CASSLFGQWGETQYF
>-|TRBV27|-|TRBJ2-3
TGTGCCAGCGGCGTTATAGGGGGCACAGATACGCAGTATTTT
CASGVIGGTDTQYF
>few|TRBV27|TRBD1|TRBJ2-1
TGTGCCAGCAGTCAAGACAGGGCTCGGCCCGAGGAGTTCTTC
CASSQDRARPEEFF